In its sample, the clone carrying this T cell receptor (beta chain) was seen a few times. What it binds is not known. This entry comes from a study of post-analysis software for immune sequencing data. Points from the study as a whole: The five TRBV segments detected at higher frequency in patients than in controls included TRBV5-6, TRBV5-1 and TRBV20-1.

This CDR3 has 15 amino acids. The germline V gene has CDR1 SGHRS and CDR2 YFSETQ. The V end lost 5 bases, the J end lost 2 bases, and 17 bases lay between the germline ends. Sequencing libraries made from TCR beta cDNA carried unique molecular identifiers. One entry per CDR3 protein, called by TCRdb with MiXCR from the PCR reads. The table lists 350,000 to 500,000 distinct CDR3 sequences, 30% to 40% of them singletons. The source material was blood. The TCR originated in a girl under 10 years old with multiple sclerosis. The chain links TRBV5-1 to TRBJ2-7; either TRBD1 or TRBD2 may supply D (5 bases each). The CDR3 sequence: CASRLQVGETYEQYF. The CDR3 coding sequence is TGCGCCAGCAGGCTACAGGTCGGGGAAACCTACGAGCAGTACTTC.